The 28 T cell receptor beta chains presented below share a single source sample, sequenced in a study of T cells in narcolepsy. Clones were sequenced by immunoSEQ multiplex PCR, and TCRdb holds only the in-frame ones, with some missing. The data contain 15,000 to 16,000 clones, less than 90% of them singletons. The specimen sequenced was memory (CD45RA-) CD4+ T cells from blood. These receptors all stem from a human donor in good health.

V usage is TRBV6-6 and J usage is TRBJ1-2; 8 bases match TRBD1. CDR3 length: 15 residues. CDR1 is MNHNY, CDR2 SVGAGI, per germline (reference sequence). With 6 bases clipped from V and 4 bases from J, the junction kept 10 bases outside the gene matches. CDR3 region: CASRRLQGGSYGYTF. The CDR3 bases are TGTGCCAGCAGGCGACTACAGGGGGGTAGCTATGGCTACACCTTC.

About this clone itself: The sample contains more than one DNA sequence encoding this CDR3. The CDR3 sequence: CASSVQGGSSYEQYF. The DNA of the CDR3 is TGCGCCAGCAGCGTCCAGGGAGGATCGTCCTACGAGCAGTACTTC. The chain uses TRBV5-1 and TRBJ2-7; D is perhaps TRBD2 (6 bases). The ends were cut back, 4 bases at V and 1 base at J, with 15 bases in the middle. Germline V CDR1 and CDR2: SGHRS, YFSETQ. The CDR3 is 15 residues long.

The V call is TRBV6-1, the J call TRBJ1-1; TRBD1 might be the D (5 bases). Trimming took off 5 bases at V and 10 bases at J, with 11 bases between the two ends. Germline V gives CDR1 MNHNS, CDR2 SASEGT. The CDR3 is made up of 11 amino acids. The CDR3 DNA follows: TGTGCCAGCAGTTCGGGGGGAAGAGCTTTCTTT. This encodes CASSSGGRAFF.

CDR3 protein: CASSPSGPSYTF. For the CDR3, the DNA is TGTGCCAGCAGCCCCTCAGGGCCCTCCTACACCTTC. V usage is TRBV5-4 and J usage is TRBJ1-2; D is possibly TRBD1 (5 bases). The CDR3 consists of 12 residues. V was shortened by 4 bases and J by 10 bases, with 14 bases between the two germline ends. Germline CDR1 and CDR2: SGHNT and YYREEE (reference sequence). The full variable domain, in which reference TRBV5-4 and TRBJ1-2 provide the parts outside the CDR3, is ETGVTQSPTHLIKTRGQQVTLRCSSQSGHNTVSWYQQALGQGPQFIFQYYREEENGRGNFPPRFSGLQFPNYSSELNVNALELDDSALYLCASSPSGPSYTFGSGTRLTVV.

V gene TRBV7-2 combines with J gene TRBJ2-3, with TRBD2 as a possible D gene (6 bases). Germline CDR1 SGHTA, CDR2 FQGNSA. With 3 bases removed from V and 6 bases from J, the gap between germline ends came to 13 bases. The CDR3 loop spans 14 amino acids. CDR3 sequence (DNA): TGTGCCAGCAGCTTGGGGGGATGGGCGGATACGCAGTATTTT. It yields the protein CASSLGGWADTQYF.

The chain uses TRBV6-4 and TRBJ1-2; D is possibly TRBD1 (6 bases). The CDR3 totals 12 residues. Trimming pared 10 bases from V and 3 bases from J, leaving 12 bases between. From germline, CDR1 is MRHNA and CDR2 SNTAGT. The CDR3 DNA is TGTGCCATCCGCTGGACAGACTATGGCTACACCTTC. Translating gives CAIRWTDYGYTF.

This clone has only one observation. The gene calls are TRBV5-4 and TRBJ2-2; D not certain. V dropped 2 bases and J dropped 3 bases, with 14 bases sitting between them. The CDR3 is 16 residues long. CDR1 is SGHNT, CDR2 YYREEE, per germline (reference sequence). In DNA form, the CDR3 reads TGTGCCAGCAGCTTTGGTACGTCGAGTCACACCGGGGAGCTGTTTTTT. Translated, it gives CASSFGTSSHTGELFF.

The chain uses TRBV11-2 and TRBJ2-7, with TRBD1 matching over 7 bases. V shed 4 bases, J shed 0 bases, and the junction held 6 bases outside the gene matches. This CDR3 has 15 residues. Germline V gives CDR1 SGHAT, CDR2 FQNNGV. CDR3 in amino acids: CASSSGQPGSYEQYF. In nucleotides, the CDR3 is TGTGCCAGCAGCTCGGGACAGCCTGGCTCCTACGAGCAGTACTTC.

V and J are TRBV6-5 and TRBJ2-4, with 8 bases lining up with TRBD1. With V trimmed by 4 bases and J by 0 bases, 5 bases remained unmatched. The germline gives CDR1 MNHEY, CDR2 SVGAGI. There are 16 residues in the CDR3. CDR3 sequence (DNA): TGTGCCAGCAGTTTTGCAGGGGGCCCAGCCAAAAACATTCAGTACTTC. Translated: CASSFAGGPAKNIQYF.

This chain connects TRBV4-1 to TRBJ1-2; 10 positions match TRBD1. The CDR3 runs to 19 residues. J lost 0 bases, V lost 5 bases, and 15 bases had no gene match. Germline V gives CDR1 MGHRA, CDR2 YSYEKL. DNA of the CDR3: TGCGCCAGCAGCAACGGTCCTGACAGGGGGCAAACAGCTAACTATGGCTACACCTTC. Translation gives CASSNGPDRGQTANYGYTF.

The rearrangement joins TRBV5-1 to TRBJ2-5; D unclear. The V end was cut by 0 bases, the J end by 5 bases, with 8 bases between. This CDR3 is 13 amino acids long. Germline loops: CDR1 SGHRS, CDR2 YFSETQ. The CDR3 protein is CASSLALRETQYF. CDR3 coding DNA: TGCGCCAGCAGCTTGGCCCTAAGGGAGACCCAGTACTTC.

The chain links TRBV9 to TRBJ1-6; TRBD1 might be the D (5 bases). Germline V lookup: CDR1 SGDLS, CDR2 YYNGEE. There are 17 residues in the CDR3. V lost 2 bases and J 6 bases, leaving 18 bases between the germline ends. The CDR3 loop reads CASSVRGDAETNSPLHF. CDR3 nucleotide sequence: TGTGCCAGCAGCGTGAGAGGGGACGCAGAAACTAATTCACCCCTCCACTTT.

The V and J genes are TRBV15 and TRBJ2-2; D gene unclear. V lost 1 base and J lost 4, with 7 bases in between. The germline V gene encodes CDR1 LNHNV and CDR2 YYDKDF (reference sequence). The CDR3 has 14 residues. The CDR3 sequence: CATSRAGSTGELFF. The CDR3 region has the DNA TGTGCCACCAGCAGAGCCGGTAGCACCGGGGAGCTGTTTTTT.

The V and J genes are TRBV10-3 and TRBJ2-5; D uncertain. Germline V gives CDR1 ENHRY, CDR2 SYGVKD. The CDR3 is 12 residues long. V was clipped by 3 bases and J by 3 bases, with 5 bases between them. CDR3 sequence: CAISDREETQYF. The CDR3 DNA is TGTGCCATCAGTGACCGAGAAGAGACCCAGTACTTC.

The V call is TRBV19, the J call TRBJ2-7; 7 positions agree with TRBD1. The CDR3 runs to 14 residues. V shed 5 bases and J 5 bases; nucleotides not matched to a gene: 9. The germline V gene has CDR1 LNHDA and CDR2 SQIVND (reference sequence). DNA for the CDR3: TGTGCCAGTAGTCAAATGACAGGGAGCGACGAGCAGTACTTC. It codes for CASSQMTGSDEQYF.

On this clone: One junction end disagrees with the germline gene, perhaps due to a read error. Distinct nucleotide sequences in the sample also encode this CDR3. The rearrangement links TRBV25-1 to TRBJ2-1, with D possibly being TRBD2 (6 bases). Per germline, CDR1 MGHDK and CDR2 SYGVNS. The CDR3 totals 12 residues. CDR3 sequence (DNA): TGTGCCAGCAGTGCCGGGACCGGAGGGGAGCTCTTC. This gives the protein CASSAGTGGELF. Using reference TRBV25-1 and TRBJ2-1 for the parts outside the CDR3, the full variable domain is EADIYQTPRYLVIGTGKKITLECSQTMGHDKMYWYQQDPGMELHLIHYSYGVNSTEKGDLSSESTVSRIRTEHFPLTLESARPSHTSQYLCASSAGTGGELFGPGTRLTVL.

The chain uses TRBV6-1 and TRBJ2-7; 8 nucleotides line up with TRBD1. Trimming cost V 8 bases and J 0 bases; bases outside gene matches: 0. Germline V gene data show CDR1 as MNHNS and CDR2 as SASEGT. CDR3 length: 12 residues. The CDR3 region has the DNA TGTGCCAGCGACAGGGGCTCCTACGAGCAGTACTTC. It translates to CASDRGSYEQYF.

The chain employs TRBV10-2 and TRBJ2-7; D is uncertain. Germline CDR1 reads WSHSY; CDR2 reads SAAADI. V was cut by 10 bases and J by 0 bases, with 16 bases left in between. The CDR3 contains 14 residues. The CDR3 sequence: CATSSKVPSYEQYF. DNA of the CDR3: TGCGCCACCTCAAGTAAAGTTCCCTCCTACGAGCAGTACTTC.

This clone is classed as hyperexpanded. Other DNA sequences in this sample translate to the same CDR3. The chain's CDR3 is CASKPGQGAEQYF. CDR3 in DNA: TGTGCCAGCAAACCAGGGCAGGGGGCCGAGCAGTACTTC. The chain recombines TRBV6-1 with TRBJ2-7, with 8 positions matching TRBD1. Germline CDR1 MNHNS, CDR2 SASEGT. Trimming removed 7 bases from V and 6 bases from J; junction bases left unmatched: 8. The CDR3 is 13 residues long.

The gene calls are TRBV5-1 and TRBJ2-3; unclear D gene. The CDR3 consists of 12 residues. V was shortened by 0 bases and J by 5 bases, with 4 bases between the two germline ends. Per the germline V gene, CDR1 is SGHRS and CDR2 is YFSETQ. CDR3 in amino acids: CASSLDIDTQYF. For the CDR3, the DNA is TGCGCCAGCAGCTTGGATATAGATACGCAGTATTTT. Full variable domain (missing parts from reference TRBV5-1 and TRBJ2-3): KAGVTQTPRYLIKTRGQQVTLSCSPISGHRSVSWYQQTPGQGLQFLFEYFSETQRNKGNFPGRFSGRQFSNSRSEMNVSTLELGDSALYLCASSLDIDTQYFGPGTRLTVL.

The J gene is TRBJ2-7, the V gene TRBV18; D is ambiguous. The CDR3 runs 16 residues. Germline-derived CDR1 and CDR2 are KGHSH and LQKENI. V was shortened by 5 bases and J by 5 bases, with 22 bases between the two germline ends. The CDR3 loop reads CASSIGFSSELHEQYF. The CDR3 region has the DNA TGTGCCAGCTCAATAGGTTTCTCGTCCGAACTCCACGAGCAGTACTTC. The entire variable domain, with the rest obtained from reference TRBV18 and TRBJ2-7, is as follows: NAGVMQNPRHLVRRRGQEARLRCSPMKGHSHVYWYRQLPEEGLKFMVYLQKENIIDESGMPKERFSAEFPKEGPSILRIQQVVRGDSAAYFCASSIGFSSELHEQYFGPGTRLTVT.

The rearrangement joins TRBV7-3 to TRBJ1-3; TRBD1 is a possible D gene (6 bases). Germline CDR1 is SGHTA and CDR2 is FQGTGA. The CDR3 is 15 residues long. V shed 0 bases and J shed 4 bases, with 10 bases lying between them. The CDR3 nucleotides are TGTGCCAGCAGCTTAACCGGGGGCGGCGGAAACACCATATATTTT. This encodes CASSLTGGGGNTIYF.

The chain uses TRBV7-2 and TRBJ2-5, with D possibly being TRBD1 (6 bases). The germline V and J ends were trimmed by 4 bases and 2 bases, with 11 bases remaining between them. The CDR3 runs to 14 residues. CDR1 and CDR2 from the germline V gene are SGHTA and FQGNSA. CDR3 nucleotides: TGTGCCAGCAGCTCCGGACAGCAACAAGAGACCCAGTACTTC. Translated, it gives CASSSGQQQETQYF.

This clone was seen a handful of times. V is TRBV9 and J is TRBJ2-5; 8 bases line up with TRBD2. The CDR3 totals 15 residues. The J segment lost 1 base and the V segment lost 2 bases, leaving 4 bases of the junction unmatched. The germline V gene encodes CDR1 SGDLS and CDR2 YYNGEE. In DNA, the CDR3 is TGTGCCAGCAGCGTGCGGGGGGCCCCCCAAGAGACCCAGTACTTC. Residues: CASSVRGAPQETQYF. Drawing the rest from reference TRBV9 and TRBJ2-5, the complete variable domain is DSGVTQTPKHLITATGQRVTLRCSPRSGDLSVYWYQQSLDQGLQFLIQYYNGEERAKGNILERFSAQQFPDLHSELNLSSLELGDSALYFCASSVRGAPQETQYFGPGTRLLVL.

For the CDR3, the DNA is TGCGCCAGCAGCTCGACAGGCTTTGCCTACGAGCAGTACTTC. Translation gives CASSSTGFAYEQYF. The gene calls are TRBV5-1 and TRBJ2-7, with D possibly matching TRBD1 (6 bases). The CDR3 runs to 14 residues. Trimming left V 3 bases short and J 2 bases short, with 12 bases between. Per the germline V gene, CDR1 is SGHRS and CDR2 is YFSETQ.

The chain combines TRBV9 with TRBJ1-1; D call uncertain. Looked up from germline, CDR1 is SGDLS and CDR2 is YYNGEE. The CDR3 runs to 13 residues. V was cut by 2 bases and J by 3 bases, with 8 bases left in between. The CDR3 loop reads CASSVGSDTEAFF. The CDR3 nucleotides are TGTGCCAGCAGCGTTGGGTCGGACACTGAAGCTTTCTTT.

The genes are TRBV6-1 and TRBJ2-7; D is unresolved. The CDR3 extends over 15 amino acids. Germline CDR1 is MNHNS and CDR2 is SASEGT. V dropped 4 bases and J dropped 2 bases, with 15 bases sitting between them. The CDR3, as DNA: TGTGCCAGCAGTGCCCCTGGACGGTCGGCCTACGAGCAGTACTTC. Translation: CASSAPGRSAYEQYF.

The CDR3 DNA reads TGTGCCAGCAGCTTCTCGGGACTAGCGGGAGGCGAGACCCAGTACTTC. Translated: CASSFSGLAGGETQYF. The chain joins TRBV5-6 to TRBJ2-5, with TRBD2 identical over 15 bases. V trimming: 2 bases; J trimming: 5 bases; junction bases outside the gene matches: 4. The CDR3 is 16 amino acids. In germline, CDR1 is SGHDT, CDR2 YYEEEE.